This TCR beta chain emerged from a study of T cells in localized non-small cell lung cancer. Regarding the study as a whole: Exceeding tumor, uninvolved adjacent lung had the highest T cell clonality. In adjacent lung appeared a median around 56 of the top 100 tumor clones. Density of T cells in blood, when higher, went with longer overall survival. Heterogeneity stays possible, as sequencing covered only one tumor region.

Assay: immunoSEQ multiplex PCR; the TCRdb copy retains only in-frame clones and omits some. The sample carries 15,000 to 20,000 clones, approximately 89% recorded once. Comments on this clone: The antigen is not known.

The sequence was obtained from a female donor of 60 years or more with stage III squamous cell lung carcinoma. Sequences were derived from peripheral blood, sampled before any cancer treatment.

This CDR3 is CASSSGGGYGYTF. CDR3 DNA sequence: TGTGCCAGCAGCAGTGGGGGCGGCTATGGCTACACCTTC. The chain recombines TRBV5-4 with TRBJ1-2, with D possibly being TRBD1 (6 bases). The CDR3 covers 13 residues. V dropped 4 bases and J dropped 4 bases, with 11 bases sitting between them. Per germline, CDR1 SGHNT and CDR2 YYREEE (reference sequence).